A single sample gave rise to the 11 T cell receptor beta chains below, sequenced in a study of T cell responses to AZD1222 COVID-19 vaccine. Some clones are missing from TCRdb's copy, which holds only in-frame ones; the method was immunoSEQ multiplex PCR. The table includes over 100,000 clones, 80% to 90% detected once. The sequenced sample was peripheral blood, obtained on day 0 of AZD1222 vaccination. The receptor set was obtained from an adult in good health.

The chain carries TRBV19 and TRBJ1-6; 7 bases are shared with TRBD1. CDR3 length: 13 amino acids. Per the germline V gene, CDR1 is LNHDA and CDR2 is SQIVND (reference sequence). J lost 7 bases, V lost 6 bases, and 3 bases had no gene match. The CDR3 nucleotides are TGTGCCAGTAGCCCGGGACAGAATTCACCCCTCCACTTT. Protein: CASSPGQNSPLHF.

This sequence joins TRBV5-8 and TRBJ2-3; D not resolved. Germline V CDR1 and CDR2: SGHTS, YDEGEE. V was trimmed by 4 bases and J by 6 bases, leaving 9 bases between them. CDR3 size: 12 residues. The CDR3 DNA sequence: TGTGCCAGCAGCCGAGGCGTTGATACGCAGTATTTT. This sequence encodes CASSRGVDTQYF.

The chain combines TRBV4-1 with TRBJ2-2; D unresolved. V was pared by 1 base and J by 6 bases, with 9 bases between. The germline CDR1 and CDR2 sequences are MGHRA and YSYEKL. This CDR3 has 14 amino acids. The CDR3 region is CASSQVWGPGELFF. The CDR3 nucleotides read TGCGCCAGCAGCCAAGTCTGGGGTCCCGGGGAGCTGTTTTTT.

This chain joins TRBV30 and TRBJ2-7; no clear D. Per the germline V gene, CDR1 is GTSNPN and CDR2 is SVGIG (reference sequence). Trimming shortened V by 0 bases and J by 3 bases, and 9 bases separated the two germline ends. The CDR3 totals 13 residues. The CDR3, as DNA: TGTGCCTGGAGTGTGAATAGGGACTACGAGCAGTACTTC. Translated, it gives CAWSVNRDYEQYF.

The CDR3 loop is CAWSVAGGGEKLFF. DNA of the CDR3: TGTGCCTGGAGTGTGGCAGGGGGCGGTGAAAAACTGTTTTTT. This rearrangement joins TRBV30 to TRBJ1-4; 8 nucleotides match TRBD1. Germline V gene lookup returns CDR1 GTSNPN and CDR2 SVGIG (reference sequence). This CDR3 has 14 amino acids. After removal of 0 bases from V and 7 bases from J, the junction contained 4 bases not matched to a gene.

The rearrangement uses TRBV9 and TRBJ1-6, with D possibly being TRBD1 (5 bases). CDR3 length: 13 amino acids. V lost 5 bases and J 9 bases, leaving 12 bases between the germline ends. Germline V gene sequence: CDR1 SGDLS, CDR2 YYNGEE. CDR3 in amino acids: CASRRGESSPLHF. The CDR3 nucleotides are TGTGCCAGCAGGCGGGGGGAGAGTTCACCCCTCCACTTT.

This CDR3 reads CASSKGGSAIYEQYF. The DNA of the CDR3 is TGTGCCAGCAGCAAAGGGGGTAGCGCCATCTACGAGCAGTACTTC. This chain connects TRBV21-1 to TRBJ2-7; TRBD2, the table's D call, was not compared with the DNA. TRBV21-1 is noted as a pseudogene. The CDR3 totals 15 residues.

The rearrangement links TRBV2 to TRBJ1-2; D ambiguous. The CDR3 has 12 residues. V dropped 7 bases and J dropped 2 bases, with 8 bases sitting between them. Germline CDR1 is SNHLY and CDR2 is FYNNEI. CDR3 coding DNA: TGTGCCAGCACCGGAACGAACTATGGCTACACCTTC. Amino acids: CASTGTNYGYTF.

The CDR3 is CASRGGPGELFF. The CDR3 DNA follows: TGTGCCAGCAGGGGAGGGCCCGGGGAGCTGTTTTTT. V usage is TRBV3-1 (or the pseudogene TRBV3-2) and J usage is TRBJ2-2; 7 bases agree with TRBD2. Per germline, CDR1 LGHDT and CDR2 YNNKEL (reference sequence). Trimming took 6 bases from V and 6 from J; bases not matched to a gene: 1. The CDR3 extends over 12 amino acids.

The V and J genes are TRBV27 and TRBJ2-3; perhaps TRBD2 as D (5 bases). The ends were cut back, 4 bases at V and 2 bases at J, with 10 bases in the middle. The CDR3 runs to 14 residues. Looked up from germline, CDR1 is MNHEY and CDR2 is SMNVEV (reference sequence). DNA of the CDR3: TGTGCCAGCAGTTGGGGTAGCGACACAGATACGCAGTATTTT. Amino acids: CASSWGSDTDTQYF.

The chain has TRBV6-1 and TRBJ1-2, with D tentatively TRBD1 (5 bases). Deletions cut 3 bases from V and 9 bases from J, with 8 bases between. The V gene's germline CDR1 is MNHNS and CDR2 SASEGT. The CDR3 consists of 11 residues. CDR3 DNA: TGTGCCAGCAGTGACAGGGTTAGCTACACCTTC. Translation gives CASSDRVSYTF.